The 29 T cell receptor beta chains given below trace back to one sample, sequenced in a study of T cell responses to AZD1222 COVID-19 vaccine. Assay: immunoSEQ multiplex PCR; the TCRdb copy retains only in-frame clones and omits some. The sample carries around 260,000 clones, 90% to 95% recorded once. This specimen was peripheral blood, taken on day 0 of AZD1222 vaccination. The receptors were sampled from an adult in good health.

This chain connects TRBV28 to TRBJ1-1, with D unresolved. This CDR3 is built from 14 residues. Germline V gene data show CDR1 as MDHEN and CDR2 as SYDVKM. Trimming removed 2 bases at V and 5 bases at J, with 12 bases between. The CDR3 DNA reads TGTGCCAGCAGTTTAGGTGGTGGGGTTACTGAAGCTTTCTTT. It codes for CASSLGGGVTEAFF.

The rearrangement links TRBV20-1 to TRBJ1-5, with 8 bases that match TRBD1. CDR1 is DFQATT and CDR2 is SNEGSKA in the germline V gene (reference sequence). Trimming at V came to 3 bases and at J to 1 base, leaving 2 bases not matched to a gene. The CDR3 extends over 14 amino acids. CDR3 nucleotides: TGCAGTGCTAGTTACAGGGGGAGCAATCAGCCCCAGCATTTT. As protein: CSASYRGSNQPQHF.

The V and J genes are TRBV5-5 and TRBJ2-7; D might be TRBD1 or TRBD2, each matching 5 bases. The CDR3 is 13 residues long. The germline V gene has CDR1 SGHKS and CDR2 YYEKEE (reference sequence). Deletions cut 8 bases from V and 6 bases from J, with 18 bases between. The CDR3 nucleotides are TGTGCCAGTATGGGCCATCCTGGGGGCGAGCAGTACTTC. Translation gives CASMGHPGGEQYF.

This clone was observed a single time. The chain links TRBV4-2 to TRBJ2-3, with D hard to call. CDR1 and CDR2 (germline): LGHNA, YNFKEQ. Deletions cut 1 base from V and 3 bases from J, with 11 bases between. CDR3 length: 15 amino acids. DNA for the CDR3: TGTGCCAGCAGCCAAGGCCGGCATGGGACAGATACGCAGTATTTT. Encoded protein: CASSQGRHGTDTQYF.

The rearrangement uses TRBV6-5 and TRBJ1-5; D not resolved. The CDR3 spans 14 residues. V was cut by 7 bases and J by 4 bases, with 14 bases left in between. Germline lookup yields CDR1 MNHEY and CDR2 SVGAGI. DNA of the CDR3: TGTGCCAGCACTAAAGAAGCGGTGAATCAGCCCCAGCATTTT. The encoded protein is CASTKEAVNQPQHF.

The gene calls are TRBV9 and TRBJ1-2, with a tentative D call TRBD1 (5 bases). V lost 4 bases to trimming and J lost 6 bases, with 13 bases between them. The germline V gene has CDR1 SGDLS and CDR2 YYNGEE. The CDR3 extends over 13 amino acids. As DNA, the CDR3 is TGTGCCAGCAGCCTCCGGGGGGTGGATGGCTACACCTTC. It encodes CASSLRGVDGYTF.

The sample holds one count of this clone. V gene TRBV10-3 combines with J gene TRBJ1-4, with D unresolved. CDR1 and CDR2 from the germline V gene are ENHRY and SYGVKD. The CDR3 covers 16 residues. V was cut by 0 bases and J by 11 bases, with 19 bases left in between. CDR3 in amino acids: CAISESTLPSDEKLFF. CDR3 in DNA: TGTGCCATCAGTGAGTCGACCCTGCCATCCGACGAGAAACTGTTTTTT.

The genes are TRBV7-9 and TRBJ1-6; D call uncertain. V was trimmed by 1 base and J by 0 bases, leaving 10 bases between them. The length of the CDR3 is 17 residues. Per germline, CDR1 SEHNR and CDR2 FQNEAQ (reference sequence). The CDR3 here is CASSLGPGDSYNSPLHF. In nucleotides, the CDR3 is TGTGCCAGCAGCTTAGGCCCTGGGGACTCCTATAATTCACCCCTCCACTTT.

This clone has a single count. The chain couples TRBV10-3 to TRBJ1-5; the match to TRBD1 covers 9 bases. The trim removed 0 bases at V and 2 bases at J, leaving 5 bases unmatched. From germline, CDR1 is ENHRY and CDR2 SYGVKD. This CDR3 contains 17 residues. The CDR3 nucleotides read TGTGCCATCAGTGAGTCGCGGACAGGGGCGGGCAATCAGCCCCAGCATTTT. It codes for CAISESRTGAGNQPQHF.

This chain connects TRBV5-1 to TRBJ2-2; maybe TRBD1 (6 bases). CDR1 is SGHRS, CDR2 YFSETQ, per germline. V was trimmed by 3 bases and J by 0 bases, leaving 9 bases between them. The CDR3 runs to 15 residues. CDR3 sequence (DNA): TGCGCCAGCAGCTGGGACAACTCGAACACCGGGGAGCTGTTTTTT. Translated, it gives CASSWDNSNTGELFF.

The DNA of the CDR3 is TGTGCCAGCGGTTCCCAGGGTTGGGGTGGCTACACCTTC. This encodes CASGSQGWGGYTF. The V and J genes are TRBV28 and TRBJ1-2; possible D gene TRBD1, 5 bases. V was shortened by 8 bases and J by 7 bases, with 17 bases between the two germline ends. Germline V gene data show CDR1 as MDHEN and CDR2 as SYDVKM. The CDR3 consists of 13 residues.

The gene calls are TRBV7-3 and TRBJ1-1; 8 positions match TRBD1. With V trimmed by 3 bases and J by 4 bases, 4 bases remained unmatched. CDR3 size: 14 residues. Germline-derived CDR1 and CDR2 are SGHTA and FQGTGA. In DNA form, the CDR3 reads TGTGCCAGCAGCTTGGACAGGGAGGGCACTGAAGCTTTCTTT. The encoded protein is CASSLDREGTEAFF.

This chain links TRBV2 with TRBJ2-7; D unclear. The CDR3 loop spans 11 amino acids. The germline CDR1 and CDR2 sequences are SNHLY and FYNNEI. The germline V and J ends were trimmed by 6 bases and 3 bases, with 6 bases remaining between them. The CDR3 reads CASRGGYEQYF. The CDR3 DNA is TGTGCCAGCAGAGGCGGCTACGAGCAGTACTTC.

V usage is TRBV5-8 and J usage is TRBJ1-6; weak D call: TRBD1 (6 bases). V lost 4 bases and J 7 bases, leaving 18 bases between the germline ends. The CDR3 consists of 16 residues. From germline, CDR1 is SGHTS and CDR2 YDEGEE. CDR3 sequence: CASSHKLTGRNSPLHF. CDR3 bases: TGTGCCAGCAGCCATAAACTGACAGGTCGGAATTCACCCCTCCACTTT.

The CDR3 DNA reads TGTGCCAGCAGCTTGGTGGCTAGCGGGACCTACGAGCAGTACTTC. Translating gives CASSLVASGTYEQYF. The chain uses TRBV5-4 and TRBJ2-7; 9 bases fit TRBD2. V lost 0 bases and J lost 2; bases outside the gene matches: 3. Germline-derived CDR1 and CDR2 are SGHNT and YYREEE (reference sequence). This CDR3 spans 15 amino acids.

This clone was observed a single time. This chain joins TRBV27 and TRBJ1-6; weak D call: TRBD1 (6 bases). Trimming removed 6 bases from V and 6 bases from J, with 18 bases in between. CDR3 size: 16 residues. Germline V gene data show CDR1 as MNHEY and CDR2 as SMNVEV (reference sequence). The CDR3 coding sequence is TGTGCCAGCAGCTCGCGGCGGGGGGCGCTTAATTCACCCCTCCACTTT. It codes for CASSSRRGALNSPLHF.

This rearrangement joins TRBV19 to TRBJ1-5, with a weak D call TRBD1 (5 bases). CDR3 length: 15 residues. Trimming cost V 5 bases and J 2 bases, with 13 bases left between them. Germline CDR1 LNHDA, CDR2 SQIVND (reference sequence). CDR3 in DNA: TGTGCCAGTAGTTTGCCCGGGGGAGGCAATCAGCCCCAGCATTTT. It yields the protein CASSLPGGGNQPQHF.

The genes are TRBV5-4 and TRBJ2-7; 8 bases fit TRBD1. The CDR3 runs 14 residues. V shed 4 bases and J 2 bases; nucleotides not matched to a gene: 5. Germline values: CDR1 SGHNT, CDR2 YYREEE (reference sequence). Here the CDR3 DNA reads TGTGCCAGCAGCCCCGACAGGGGCCCCTACGAGCAGTACTTC. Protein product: CASSPDRGPYEQYF.

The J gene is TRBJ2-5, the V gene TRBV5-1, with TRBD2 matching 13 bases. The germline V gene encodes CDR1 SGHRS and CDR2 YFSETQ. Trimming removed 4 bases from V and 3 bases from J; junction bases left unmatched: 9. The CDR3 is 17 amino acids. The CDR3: CASSKRTSGSQEETQYF. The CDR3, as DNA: TGCGCCAGCAGCAAGAGGACTAGCGGGAGTCAAGAAGAGACCCAGTACTTC.

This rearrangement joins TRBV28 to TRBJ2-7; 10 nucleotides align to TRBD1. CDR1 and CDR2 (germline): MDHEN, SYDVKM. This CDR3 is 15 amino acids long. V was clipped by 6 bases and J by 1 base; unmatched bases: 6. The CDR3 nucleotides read TGTGCCAGCAGGTCCGGACAGGGGGAATCCTACGAGCAGTACTTC. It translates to CASRSGQGESYEQYF.

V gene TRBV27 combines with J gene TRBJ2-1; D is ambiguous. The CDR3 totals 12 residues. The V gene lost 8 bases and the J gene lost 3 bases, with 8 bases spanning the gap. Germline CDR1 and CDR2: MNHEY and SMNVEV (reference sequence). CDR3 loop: CASGANYNEQFF. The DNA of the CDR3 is TGTGCCAGCGGAGCTAACTACAATGAGCAGTTCTTC.

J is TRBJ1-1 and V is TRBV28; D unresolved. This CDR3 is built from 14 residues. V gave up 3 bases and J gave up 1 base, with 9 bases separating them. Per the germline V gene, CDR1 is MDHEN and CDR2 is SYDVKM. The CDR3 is CASSFYSGNTEAFF. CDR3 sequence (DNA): TGTGCCAGCAGTTTTTATTCGGGGAACACTGAAGCTTTCTTT.

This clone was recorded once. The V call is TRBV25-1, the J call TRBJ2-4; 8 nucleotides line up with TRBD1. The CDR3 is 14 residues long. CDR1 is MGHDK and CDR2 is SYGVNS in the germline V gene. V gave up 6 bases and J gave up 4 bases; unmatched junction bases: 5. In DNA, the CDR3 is TGTGCCAGCAGGGAGACAGGGGAAAAAAACATTCAGTACTTC. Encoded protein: CASRETGEKNIQYF.

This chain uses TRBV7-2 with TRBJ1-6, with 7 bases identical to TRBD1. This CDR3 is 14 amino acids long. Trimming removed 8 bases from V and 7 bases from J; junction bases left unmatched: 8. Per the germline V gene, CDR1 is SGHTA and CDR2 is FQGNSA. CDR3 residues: CASGLQGGNSPLHF. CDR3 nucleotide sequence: TGTGCCAGCGGACTCCAGGGGGGGAATTCACCCCTCCACTTT. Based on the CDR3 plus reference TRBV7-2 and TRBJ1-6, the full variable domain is GAGVSQSPSNKVTEKGKDVELRCDPISGHTALYWYRQSLGQGLEFLIYFQGNSAPDKSGLPSDRFSAERTGGSVSTLTIQRTQQEDSAVYLCASGLQGGNSPLHFGNGTRLTVT.

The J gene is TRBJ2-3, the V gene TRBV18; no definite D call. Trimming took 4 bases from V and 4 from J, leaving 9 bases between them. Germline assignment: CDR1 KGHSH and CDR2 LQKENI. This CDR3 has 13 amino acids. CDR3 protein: CASSRTGADTQYF. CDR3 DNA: TGTGCCAGCTCACGCACGGGCGCAGATACGCAGTATTTT.

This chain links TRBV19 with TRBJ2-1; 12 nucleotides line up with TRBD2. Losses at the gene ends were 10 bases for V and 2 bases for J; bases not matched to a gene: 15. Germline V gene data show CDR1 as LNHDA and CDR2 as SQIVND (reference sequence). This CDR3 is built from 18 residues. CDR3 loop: CANPLASGRADTYNEQFF. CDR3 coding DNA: TGTGCCAACCCGTTGGCTAGCGGGAGGGCCGACACCTACAATGAGCAGTTCTTC.

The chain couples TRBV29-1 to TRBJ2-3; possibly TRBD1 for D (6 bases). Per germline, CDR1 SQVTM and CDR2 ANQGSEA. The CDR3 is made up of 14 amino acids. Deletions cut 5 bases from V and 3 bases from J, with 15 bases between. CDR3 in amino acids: CSVLGHSSTDTQYF. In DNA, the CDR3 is TGCAGCGTTCTGGGACACTCAAGTACAGATACGCAGTATTTT.

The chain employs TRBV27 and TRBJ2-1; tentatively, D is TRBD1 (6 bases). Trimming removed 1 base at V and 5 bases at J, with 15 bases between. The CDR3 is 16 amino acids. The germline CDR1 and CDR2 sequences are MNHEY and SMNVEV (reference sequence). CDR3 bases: TGTGCCAGCAGTTTATATACAGGGTCTAGGGACAATGAGCAGTTCTTC. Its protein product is CASSLYTGSRDNEQFF.

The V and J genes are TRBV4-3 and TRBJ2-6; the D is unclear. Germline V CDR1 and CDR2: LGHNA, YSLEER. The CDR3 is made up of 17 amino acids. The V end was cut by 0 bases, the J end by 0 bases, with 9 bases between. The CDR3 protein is CASSQDHSYSGANVLTF. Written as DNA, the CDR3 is TGCGCCAGCAGCCAAGATCACTCCTACTCTGGGGCCAACGTCCTGACTTTC.